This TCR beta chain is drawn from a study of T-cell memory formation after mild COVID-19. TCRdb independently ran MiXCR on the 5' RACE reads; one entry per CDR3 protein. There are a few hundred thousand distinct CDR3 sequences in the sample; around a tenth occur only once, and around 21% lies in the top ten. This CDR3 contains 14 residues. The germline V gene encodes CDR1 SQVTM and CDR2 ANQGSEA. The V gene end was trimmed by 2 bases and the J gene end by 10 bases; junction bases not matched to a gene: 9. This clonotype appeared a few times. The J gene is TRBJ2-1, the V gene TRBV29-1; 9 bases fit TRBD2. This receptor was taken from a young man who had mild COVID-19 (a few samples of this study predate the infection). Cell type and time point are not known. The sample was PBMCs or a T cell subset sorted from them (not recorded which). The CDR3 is CSVEIAGVYEEQFF. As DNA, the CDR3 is TGCAGCGTTGAAATAGCGGGGGTTTATGAGGAGCAGTTCTTC.